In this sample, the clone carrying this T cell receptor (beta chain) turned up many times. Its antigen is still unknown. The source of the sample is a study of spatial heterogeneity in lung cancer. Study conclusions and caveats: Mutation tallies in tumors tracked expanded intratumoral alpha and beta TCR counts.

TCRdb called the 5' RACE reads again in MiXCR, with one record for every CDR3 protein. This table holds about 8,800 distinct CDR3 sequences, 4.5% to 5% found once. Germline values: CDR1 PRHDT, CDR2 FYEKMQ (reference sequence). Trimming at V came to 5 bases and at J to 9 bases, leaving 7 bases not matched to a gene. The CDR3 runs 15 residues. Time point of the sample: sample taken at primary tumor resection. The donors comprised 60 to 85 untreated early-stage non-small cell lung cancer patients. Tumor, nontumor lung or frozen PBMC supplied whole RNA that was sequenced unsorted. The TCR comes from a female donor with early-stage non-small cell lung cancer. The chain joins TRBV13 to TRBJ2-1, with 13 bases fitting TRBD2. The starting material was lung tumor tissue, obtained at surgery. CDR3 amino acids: CASSTRLAGGPEQFF. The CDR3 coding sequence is TGTGCCAGCAGCACCCGACTAGCGGGAGGCCCTGAGCAGTTCTTC. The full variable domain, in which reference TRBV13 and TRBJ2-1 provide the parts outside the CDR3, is AAGVIQSPRHLIKEKRETATLKCYPIPRHDTVYWYQQGPGQDPQFLISFYEKMQSDKGSIPDRFSAQQFSDYHSELNMSSLELGDSALYFCASSTRLAGGPEQFFGPGTRLTVL.